The 4 T cell receptor beta chains in this list originate from one sample, sequenced in a study of T cells in Graves' hyperthyroidism and ophthalmopathy (dated by TCRdb to between 2019 and 2020). Library prep was done by multiplex PCR. For sequencing, an Illumina HiSeq 2000 was employed. The TCR beta CDR3 regions were amplified from RNA transcripts. A first-round RT-PCR of the TCR CDR3 used the HTBI primer set with the Qiagen OneStep RT-PCR kit. TCRdb trimmed the raw reads at Q25, called clones with MiXCR and kept productive beta chains. Each entry merges the rows of one CDR3 protein and shows their most common DNA and genes. This sample has 130,000 to 150,000 distinct CDR3 sequences in its table, and around 20% of those were observed once. The top ten constitute about 70% of the sample. Specimen: blood. The receptors were sampled from a woman aged 50 to 60 with Graves' hyperthyroidism that later progressed to Graves' ophthalmopathy.

This clonotype was recorded many times. This rearrangement joins TRBV12-3 or TRBV12-4 to TRBJ1-1; 7 bases match TRBD1. The V and J ends lost 8 bases and 7 bases, in that order; junction bases with no gene match: 10. The CDR3 is made up of 13 amino acids. The CDR3 coding sequence is TGTGCCAGCGACAGGGTCTTAAAGGGTGAAGCTTTCTTT. Encoded protein: CASDRVLKGEAFF.

This clonotype was seen only a few times. The gene calls are TRBV9 and TRBJ2-1; the match to TRBD2 covers 7 bases. The CDR3 consists of 16 residues. Looked up from germline, CDR1 is SGDLS and CDR2 is YYNGEE. V was pared by 0 bases and J by 8 bases, with 11 bases of the junction left unmatched. CDR3 in DNA: TGTGCCAGCAGCGTAGGCCAGCGGGGAGGAGTGTATGAGCAGTTCTTC. Translated: CASSVGQRGGVYEQFF.

This clonotype was detected ten times or more. The rearrangement joins TRBV16 to TRBJ1-5; D unresolved. CDR3 length: 15 residues. The V gene lost 2 bases and the J gene lost 0 bases, with 8 bases spanning the gap. Germline lookup yields CDR1 KGHSY and CDR2 FQNENV. DNA of the CDR3: TGTGCCAGCAGCCAAGGCGGGAATAGCAATCAGCCCCAGCATTTT. Translation: CASSQGGNSNQPQHF.

This clonotype was detected only a few times. DNA for the CDR3: TGTGCCAGCTCGGCTAGCGATTTGTTCGAGCAGTTCTTC. Translating it yields CASSASDLFEQFF. This sequence joins TRBV27 and TRBJ2-1, with D possibly TRBD2 on 6 matching bases. This CDR3 has 13 residues. The germline CDR1 and CDR2 sequences are MNHEY and SMNVEV (reference sequence). The V gene lost 8 bases and the J gene lost 10 bases, with 18 bases spanning the gap.